These 23 T cell receptor beta chains share one sample of origin, sequenced in a study of T cell changes during pregnancy in multiple sclerosis. Method: immunoSEQ multiplex PCR; TCRdb's copy keeps in-frame clones and lacks some. The table has around 57,000 clones, roughly nine tenths seen once. Sequenced here: peripheral blood, sampled after pregnancy. The receptors were sampled from a female donor in good health, enrolled as a control in a pregnancy study.

The chain carries TRBV4-2 and TRBJ2-3, with a tentative D call TRBD1 (5 bases). The germline V gene encodes CDR1 LGHNA and CDR2 YNFKEQ. There are 15 residues in the CDR3. Trimming stripped 0 bases from V and 0 bases from J, with 7 bases between. In DNA, the CDR3 is TGTGCCAGCAGCCAAGATTGGGGCAGCACAGATACGCAGTATTTT. Protein: CASSQDWGSTDTQYF.

This clone was observed once. The J gene is TRBJ1-3, the V gene TRBV5-1, with 7 bases identical to TRBD1. Germline V gene sequence: CDR1 SGHRS, CDR2 YFSETQ. Losses at the gene ends were 2 bases for V and 0 bases for J; bases not matched to a gene: 5. This CDR3 has 16 amino acids. The CDR3 DNA reads TGCGCCAGCAGCTTCGAGGGACAGATCTCTGGAAACACCATATATTTT. Translating gives CASSFEGQISGNTIYF.

This clone appeared once. This chain joins TRBV5-1 and TRBJ2-1; the match to TRBD1 covers 9 bases. V was pared by 0 bases and J by 4 bases, with 8 bases of the junction left unmatched. The CDR3 runs 17 residues. Germline CDR1 SGHRS, CDR2 YFSETQ. The CDR3 here is CASSLVGSGQGYNEQFF. The CDR3 DNA follows: TGCGCCAGCAGCTTGGTGGGATCGGGACAGGGTTACAATGAGCAGTTCTTC.

The genes are TRBV6-1 and TRBJ1-2, with D possibly TRBD1 on 5 matching bases. This CDR3 has 12 amino acids. V lost 1 base and J lost 6, with 6 bases in between. Germline V gene lookup returns CDR1 MNHNS and CDR2 SASEGT. CDR3 sequence reads: CASSEGQNGYTF. The CDR3 coding sequence is TGTGCCAGCAGTGAAGGACAGAATGGCTACACCTTC.

This clone was seen only once. This chain connects TRBV7-9 to TRBJ2-5; TRBD1 might be the D (6 bases). Germline V gene data show CDR1 as SEHNR and CDR2 as FQNEAQ (reference sequence). V lost 2 bases, J lost 5 bases, and 12 bases lay in between. This CDR3 contains 14 residues. This CDR3 reads CASSLFKGDETQYF. Here the CDR3 DNA reads TGTGCCAGCAGCTTATTTAAGGGGGATGAGACCCAGTACTTC.

As regards this clone: Compared with germline, one end of the junction differs, possibly owing to a read error. The rearrangement joins TRBV4-1 to TRBJ1-4; 10 bases align to TRBD1. This CDR3 spans 15 amino acids. In germline, CDR1 is MGHRA, CDR2 YSYEKL. The CDR3 DNA sequence: TGCGCCAGCAGCAAAGACAGGGGGCTGGTTGAAAAACTGTTTTTT. Residues: CASSKDRGLVEKLFF.

The gene calls are TRBV5-4 and TRBJ2-7, with 8 positions matching TRBD2. The length of the CDR3 is 15 residues. The germline gives CDR1 SGHNT, CDR2 YYREEE (reference sequence). V dropped 10 bases and J dropped 1; count of bases not matched to a gene: 13. The CDR3 is CAGQPSGGTSYEQYF. For the CDR3, the DNA is TGTGCCGGTCAACCAAGCGGGGGAACTTCCTACGAGCAGTACTTC. Supplemented by reference TRBV5-4 and TRBJ2-7, the full variable domain reads ETGVTQSPTHLIKTRGQQVTLRCSSQSGHNTVSWYQQALGQGPQFIFQYYREEENGRGNFPPRFSGLQFPNYSSELNVNALELDDSALYLCAGQPSGGTSYEQYFGPGTRLTVT.

V is TRBV6-5 and J is TRBJ1-1, with D unclear. The CDR3 contains 13 residues. The V gene lost 6 bases and the J gene lost 4 bases, with 12 bases spanning the gap. Germline V gene sequence: CDR1 MNHEY, CDR2 SVGAGI. The CDR3 DNA sequence: TGTGCCAGCAGCCGTACGCTATTCACTGAAGCTTTCTTT. Amino acids: CASSRTLFTEAFF.

The chain has TRBV19 and TRBJ2-2; D possibly corresponds to TRBD1 (5 bases). Germline values: CDR1 LNHDA, CDR2 SQIVND (reference sequence). This CDR3 has 14 amino acids. With 7 bases removed from V and 13 bases from J, the gap between germline ends came to 22 bases. CDR3 nucleotide sequence: TGTGCCAGTACTGACAGTCCCAACAATCGGCGGCTGTTTTTT. Protein: CASTDSPNNRRLFF.

The chain links TRBV9 to TRBJ1-5, with D unresolved. Germline lookup yields CDR1 SGDLS and CDR2 YYNGEE. This CDR3 is 15 amino acids long. V lost 0 bases and J lost 3, with 10 bases in between. CDR3: CASSVDGHLNQPQHF. CDR3 bases: TGTGCCAGCAGCGTAGATGGGCATCTCAATCAGCCCCAGCATTTT.

The chain carries TRBV7-8 and TRBJ1-5, with 8 positions matching TRBD1. V was clipped by 2 bases and J by 3 bases; unmatched bases: 6. Germline CDR1 is SGHVS and CDR2 is FQNEAQ. The CDR3 extends over 16 amino acids. The CDR3, as DNA: TGTGCCAGCAGCTTAACGGGACAGGCTATCAATCAGCCCCAGCATTTT. Its translation is CASSLTGQAINQPQHF.

This chain links TRBV5-5 with TRBJ1-4; 8 bases are a match to TRBD1. Trimming at V came to 4 bases and at J to 3 bases, leaving 8 bases not matched to a gene. Germline V CDR1 and CDR2: SGHKS, YYEKEE (reference sequence). This CDR3 is 16 amino acids long. Here the CDR3 reads CASSQDPGQANEKLFF. In DNA, the CDR3 is TGTGCCAGCAGCCAAGACCCGGGACAGGCTAATGAAAAACTGTTTTTT.

This chain's CDR3 is CASSLAGGSTEAFF. The DNA for the CDR3 is TGCGCCAGCAGCCTAGCAGGGGGGAGCACTGAAGCTTTCTTT. This chain links TRBV4-1 with TRBJ1-1; 7 bases align to TRBD1. V gave up 4 bases and J gave up 4 bases; unmatched junction bases: 6. The CDR3 is 14 residues long. CDR1 is MGHRA, CDR2 YSYEKL, per germline.

This chain uses TRBV11-2 with TRBJ2-5; TRBD1 agrees at 7 bases. The germline V gene encodes CDR1 SGHAT and CDR2 FQNNGV. The V gene end was trimmed by 5 bases and the J gene end by 1 base; junction bases not matched to a gene: 4. The length of the CDR3 is 14 residues. The CDR3 loop reads CASSIGTAQETQYF. CDR3 bases: TGTGCCAGCAGCATCGGGACAGCCCAAGAGACCCAGTACTTC.

This clone was seen only once. The rearrangement uses TRBV6-6 and TRBJ1-2, with TRBD1 matching over 7 bases. V lost 6 bases and J lost 6; bases outside the gene matches: 7. This CDR3 is built from 13 residues. The germline V gene has CDR1 MNHNY and CDR2 SVGAGI (reference sequence). The CDR3 bases are TGTGCCAGCAGCTTAGACAGGGACCATGGCTACACCTTC. Translating it yields CASSLDRDHGYTF.

This clone was observed a handful of times. J is TRBJ1-5 and V is TRBV5-4; the match to TRBD1 covers 10 bases. The CDR3 totals 16 residues. Germline loops: CDR1 SGHNT, CDR2 YYREEE (reference sequence). With 3 bases clipped from V and 6 bases from J, the junction kept 9 bases outside the gene matches. CDR3 loop: CASSWPPGTGAQPQHF. The DNA of the CDR3 is TGTGCCAGCAGCTGGCCCCCCGGGACAGGGGCTCAGCCCCAGCATTTT.

About this clone: A junction end diverges from the germline sequence, so it may reflect a read error. This chain links TRBV6-4 with TRBJ2-3; D may be TRBD2 (7 bases). Germline CDR1 reads MRHNA; CDR2 reads SNTAGT. CDR3 size: 16 residues. In DNA form, the CDR3 reads TGTGCCAGCAGTGTGGAGGGGGGGGTTGTCACAGATGCGCAGTATTTT. Translation: CASSVEGGVVTDAQYF.

The genes are TRBV4-1 and TRBJ2-2; D is possibly TRBD2 (7 bases). This CDR3 is built from 17 residues. Germline-derived CDR1 and CDR2 are MGHRA and YSYEKL. Between the trimmed V and J ends, which lost 0 bases and 3 bases, there was a span of 14 bases. CDR3: CASSQDEGGGYTGELFF. The CDR3 DNA is TGCGCCAGCAGCCAAGATGAGGGCGGGGGCTACACCGGGGAGCTGTTTTTT.

J is TRBJ1-1 and V is TRBV6-4; 7 positions match TRBD1. V trimming: 7 bases; J trimming: 3 bases; junction bases outside the gene matches: 5. The CDR3 runs to 13 residues. Germline CDR1 reads MRHNA; CDR2 reads SNTAGT. The CDR3 bases are TGTGCCAGCACTCGAGGGACAGACACTGAAGCTTTCTTT. This encodes CASTRGTDTEAFF.

This chain joins TRBV11-2 and TRBJ2-5, with TRBD1 matching 7 bases. V shed 3 bases and J 5 bases; nucleotides not matched to a gene: 6. This CDR3 spans 14 amino acids. CDR1 is SGHAT and CDR2 is FQNNGV in the germline V gene. Here the CDR3 reads CASSFGGQRETQYF. CDR3 nucleotides: TGTGCCAGCAGCTTTGGGGGACAGAGGGAGACCCAGTACTTC.

The chain couples TRBV11-3 to TRBJ2-2; a possible D gene is TRBD2 (7 bases). The CDR3 has 14 amino acids. Per germline, CDR1 SGHNT and CDR2 YENEEA. Trimming cost V 5 bases and J 5 bases, with 12 bases left between them. This CDR3 reads CASSLGGPTGELFF. The CDR3 region has the DNA TGTGCCAGCAGCCTCGGGGGGCCGACCGGGGAGCTGTTTTTT.

The chain combines TRBV4-1 with TRBJ2-2; weak D call: TRBD2 (6 bases). CDR1 and CDR2 (germline): MGHRA, YSYEKL. CDR3 length: 16 residues. With 1 base removed from V and 5 bases from J, the gap between germline ends came to 14 bases. The CDR3 is CASSQGGERGTGELFF. CDR3 DNA sequence: TGCGCCAGCAGCCAAGGGGGGGAAAGGGGAACCGGGGAGCTGTTTTTT.

The chain uses TRBV5-1 and TRBJ1-1, with D unresolved. Deletions cut 0 bases from V and 1 base from J, with 7 bases between. Germline V gene data show CDR1 as SGHRS and CDR2 as YFSETQ. The CDR3 is 14 residues long. The CDR3 DNA follows: TGCGCCAGCAGCTTGGCACAGAAGAACACTGAAGCTTTCTTT. Its translation: CASSLAQKNTEAFF.